This T cell receptor (beta chain) was sequenced for a study of OX40 agonist ivuxolimab in advanced cancers. Regarding the complete study: Ivuxolimab was a fully human IgG2 agonistic monoclonal antibody targeting the costimulatory receptor OX40 (CD134). In the dose-escalation cohort, 82.7% of patients were male, and the mean age was roughly 60 years, with a range of 23 to 79. Partial responses occurred in three dose-escalation patients, of whom one had hepatocellular carcinoma and two had cutaneous melanoma. The paper covers the monotherapy dose-escalation part of the phase I ivuxolimab trial, which included N ≈ 50 patients. Prior anti-PD-1, anti-PD-L1 or anti-CTLA-4 therapy was permitted, and 40% of dose-escalation patients had received checkpoint inhibitors. The point of sequencing TCRbeta in the periphery was to test whether ivuxolimab changed TCR sequence diversity and drove clonal T-cell expansion. Of the approximately 50 dose-escalation patients, hepatocellular carcinoma was present in approximately 20, melanoma in roughly 15, renal cell carcinoma in 9 and head and neck cancer in 9. Intravenous ivuxolimab was administered to patients every 2 weeks at six dose levels: 0.01, 0.1, 0.3, 1.5, 3 and 10 mg/kg. The research as a whole found: At doses of 0.1 to 3.0 mg/kg, clonal expansion of both CD4+ and CD8+ blood T cells was observed from baseline to week 6. Low levels of normalized T-cell clonal expansion were also seen in some nonresponding patients. After ivuxolimab, CD8+ T cells had more expanded clones than CD4+ T cells on average. Antigen specificity was not determined for the clonally expanded peripheral T cells. Partial responders in the 0.1-3.0 mg/kg groups had among the lowest normalized peripheral clonal expansion, especially among CD8+ T cells.

Notes on this clone: Its antigen remains undetermined. No base qualities exist here, and no much larger clone lies one base off it.

To sequence the TCRbeta CDR3 region, genomic DNA was isolated from the sorted cells. The immunoSEQ Assay was used for sequencing of TCRbeta CDR3 regions. In its TCRdb copy, this immuneACCESS table keeps in-frame sequences only and misses some clones. Where compared with another copy, unresolved V genes explain less than half of these, and the others have no known cause. The sample contains just over 95,000 clones, around 89% of them found a single time. The ten biggest clones cover around 0.16% of the sample. The trial excluded patients who had a history of autoimmune disease or were on systemic immunosuppression. Peripheral blood for TCR sequencing was collected from all dose cohorts at baseline, on cycle 4 day 1, and on cycle 7 day 1. The samples were drawn from a first-in-human, open-label, multicenter phase I dose-escalation trial of ivuxolimab. Adults with locally advanced or metastatic melanoma, renal cell, hepatocellular, or head and neck squamous cell carcinoma were enrolled in the trial. CD4+ and CD8+ T cells were sorted separately from peripheral blood before TCR sequencing.

V sheds 5 bases and J sheds 2 bases, leaving 13 bases between their ends. The CDR3, cysteine through phenylalanine, is 14 amino acids long. Only CDR3 DNA remains: 42 bases, in frame from the first base. CDR1 and CDR2 (SGHRS, YFSETQ) derive from the germline V gene. The input for sequencing was CD4+ or CD8+ T cells sorted from blood, taken in a trial of the OX40 agonist ivuxolimab. This receptor was taken from an adult with an advanced solid tumor such as melanoma, head and neck, liver or kidney cancer. This chain joins TRBV5-1 to TRBJ1-1; a weak D assignment points to TRBD1 (5 bases agree). CDR3 region: CASRTAGVNTEAFF. The nucleotide sequence is given as TGCGCCAGCAGGACAGCAGGAGTAAACACTGAAGCTTTCTTT.